The 9 T cell receptor beta chains in this list originate from one sample, sequenced in a study of neurological immune-mediated disorders. TCRdb redid the calling of the 5' RACE reads with MiXCR, one entry per CDR3 protein. The profile shows about 48,000 distinct CDR3 sequences, under 13% of them singletons. Sequences were obtained from PBMCs. Receptor source: a woman aged 40-49 years with HTLV-1-associated myelopathy (HAM/TSP).

This clonotype was counted many times. The V and J genes are TRBV4-1 and TRBJ2-2; 16 bases agree with TRBD2. After removal of 2 bases from V and 1 base from J, the junction contained 4 bases not matched to a gene. Germline V lookup: CDR1 MGHRA, CDR2 YSYEKL. This CDR3 spans 19 amino acids. CDR3 residues: CASSQQGLAGGMNTGELFF. The CDR3 coding sequence is TGCGCCAGCAGCCAACAGGGACTAGCGGGGGGGATGAACACCGGGGAGCTGTTTTTT.

Many counts were recorded for this clonotype. The chain employs TRBV12-3 or TRBV12-4 and TRBJ1-4; a possible D gene is TRBD1 (5 bases). The CDR3 covers 13 residues. The V end lost 6 bases, the J end lost 8 bases, and 13 bases lay between the germline ends. Here the CDR3 reads CASRHGTSEKLFF. The CDR3 nucleotides are TGTGCCAGCAGGCACGGGACCTCGGAAAAACTGTTTTTT.

This rearrangement joins TRBV18 to TRBJ2-7; the D gene is possibly TRBD2 (5 bases). The CDR3 runs 13 residues. V dropped 0 bases and J dropped 4 bases, with 7 bases sitting between them. The V gene's germline CDR1 is KGHSH and CDR2 LQKENI. CDR3 in DNA: TGTGCCAGCTCACCACCCGGGGTATACGAGCAGTACTTC. This gives the protein CASSPPGVYEQYF.

This clonotype was detected many times. The chain's CDR3 is CASSQGQEQFF. The DNA of the CDR3 is TGCGCCAGCAGCCAGGGACAGGAGCAGTTCTTC. The J gene is TRBJ2-1, the V gene TRBV5-1; the match to TRBD1 covers 7 bases. This CDR3 has 11 residues. CDR1 is SGHRS, CDR2 YFSETQ, per germline. V dropped 4 bases and J dropped 10; count of bases not matched to a gene: 2.

This clonotype was found a few times. The chain has TRBV7-2 and TRBJ1-6; the match to TRBD1 covers 9 bases. The CDR3 runs 15 residues. Germline V gene sequence: CDR1 SGHTA, CDR2 FQGNSA. The V gene end was trimmed by 4 bases and the J gene end by 10 bases; junction bases not matched to a gene: 8. CDR3 in DNA: TGTGCCAGCAGCTCATTCGGACAGGGGAACTCACCCCTCCACTTT. It translates to CASSSFGQGNSPLHF.

In this sample, this clonotype turned up many times. This chain uses TRBV6-1 with TRBJ1-5; D is undetermined. Trimming shortened V by 7 bases and J by 7 bases, and 14 bases separated the two germline ends. The CDR3 consists of 13 residues. Germline V gene data show CDR1 as MNHNS and CDR2 as SASEGT. CDR3 in amino acids: CASTRPEGQPQHF. The CDR3 region has the DNA TGTGCCAGCACGAGGCCCGAGGGCCAGCCCCAGCATTTT.

In DNA form, the CDR3 reads TGTGCCATCAGTTGGTATACTATCGGGTTCACAGATACGCAGTATTTT. As protein: CAISWYTIGFTDTQYF. The chain links TRBV10-3 to TRBJ2-3; no clear D gene. Germline CDR1 ENHRY, CDR2 SYGVKD. This CDR3 comprises 16 residues. The V and J ends lost 5 bases and 2 bases respectively, with 17 bases between them.

About this clonotype: A clone one base away is much larger, so this may be a read error. The CDR3, as DNA: TGTGCCAGTGATCTACAGGTTTTGGGAGTGAGTGAAGCTTTCTTT. This codes for CASDLQVLGVSEAFF. The genes are TRBV19 and TRBJ1-1; a possible D gene is TRBD1 (5 bases). V dropped 8 bases and J dropped 7 bases, with 23 bases sitting between them. The germline CDR1 and CDR2 sequences are LNHDA and SQIVND (reference sequence). This CDR3 has 15 residues.

This clonotype occurred once. No DNA is shown, since the ends of the CDR3 on it are uncertain; the CDR3 is the one TCRdb lists. This sequence joins TRBV11-3 and TRBJ2-7; the table's D call, TRBD2, was not checked against the DNA. CDR1 and CDR2 from the germline V gene are SGHNT and YENEEA. The CDR3 spans 20 residues, counting both ends. CDR3 amino acids: CDSSIYLCSVVTSGSYEQYF.